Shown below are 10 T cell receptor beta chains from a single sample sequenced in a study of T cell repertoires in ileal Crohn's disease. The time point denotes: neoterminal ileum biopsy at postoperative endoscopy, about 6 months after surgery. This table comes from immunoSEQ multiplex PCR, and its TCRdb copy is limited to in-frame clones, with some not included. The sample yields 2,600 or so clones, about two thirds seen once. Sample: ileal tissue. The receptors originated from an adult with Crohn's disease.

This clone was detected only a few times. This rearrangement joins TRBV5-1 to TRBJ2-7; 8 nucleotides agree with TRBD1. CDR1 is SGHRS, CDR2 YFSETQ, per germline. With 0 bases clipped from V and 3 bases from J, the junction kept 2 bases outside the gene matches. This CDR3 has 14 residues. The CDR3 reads CASSLAQGDYEQYF. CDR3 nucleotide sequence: TGCGCCAGCAGCTTGGCACAGGGGGACTACGAGCAGTACTTC.

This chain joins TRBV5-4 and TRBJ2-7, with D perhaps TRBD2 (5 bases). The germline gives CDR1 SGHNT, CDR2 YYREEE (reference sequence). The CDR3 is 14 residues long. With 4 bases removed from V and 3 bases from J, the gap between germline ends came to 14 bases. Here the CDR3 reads CASSPAGTDYEQYF. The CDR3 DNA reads TGTGCCAGCAGCCCTGCGGGTACAGACTACGAGCAGTACTTC.

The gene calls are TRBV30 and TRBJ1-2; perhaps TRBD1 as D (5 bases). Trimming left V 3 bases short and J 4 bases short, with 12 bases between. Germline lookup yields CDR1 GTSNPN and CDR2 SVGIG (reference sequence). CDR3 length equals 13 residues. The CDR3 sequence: CAWSPNRIYGYTF. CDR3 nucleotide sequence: TGTGCCTGGAGCCCTAACAGGATCTATGGCTACACCTTC. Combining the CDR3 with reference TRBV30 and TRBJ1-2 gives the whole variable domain SQTIHQWPATLVQPVGSPLSLECTVEGTSNPNLYWYRQAAGRGLQLLFYSVGIGQISSEVPQNLSASRPQDRQFILSSKKLLLSDSGFYLCAWSPNRIYGYTFGSGTRLTVV.

The CDR3 loop reads CASSAPGQEDYGYTF. For the CDR3, the DNA is TGTGCCAGCAGCGCACCGGGACAGGAAGACTATGGCTACACCTTC. The chain employs TRBV7-9 and TRBJ1-2, with TRBD1 identical over 8 bases. V was pared by 5 bases and J by 3 bases, with 8 bases of the junction left unmatched. Per germline, CDR1 SEHNR and CDR2 FQNEAQ (reference sequence). The CDR3 length is 15 residues. Filled out from reference TRBV7-9 and TRBJ1-2, the complete variable domain reads DTGVSQNPRHKITKRGQNVTFRCDPISEHNRLYWYRQTLGQGPEFLTYFQNEAQLEKSRLLSDRFSAERPKGSFSTLEIQRTEQGDSAMYLCASSAPGQEDYGYTFGSGTRLTVV.

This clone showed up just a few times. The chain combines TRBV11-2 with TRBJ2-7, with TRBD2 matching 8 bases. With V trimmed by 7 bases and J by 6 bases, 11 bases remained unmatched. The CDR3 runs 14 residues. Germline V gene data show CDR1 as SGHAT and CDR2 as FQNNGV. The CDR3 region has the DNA TGTGCCAGCAAGGAGGGGAGCGGGAGCCGCGAGCAGTACTTC. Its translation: CASKEGSGSREQYF.

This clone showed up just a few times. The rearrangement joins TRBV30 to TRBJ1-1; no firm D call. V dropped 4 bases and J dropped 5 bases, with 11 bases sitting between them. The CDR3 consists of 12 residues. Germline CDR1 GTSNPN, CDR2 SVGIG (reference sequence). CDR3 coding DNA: TGTGCCTGGATCTATAGTCCGACTGAAGCTTTCTTT. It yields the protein CAWIYSPTEAFF.

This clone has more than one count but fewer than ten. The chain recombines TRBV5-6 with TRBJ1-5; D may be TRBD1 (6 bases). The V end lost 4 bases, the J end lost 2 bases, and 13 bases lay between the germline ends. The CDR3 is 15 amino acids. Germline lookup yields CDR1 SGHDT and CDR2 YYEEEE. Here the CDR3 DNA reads TGTGCCAGCAGCGTGGGGGGCGCCGGCAATCAGCCCCAGCATTTT. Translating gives CASSVGGAGNQPQHF.

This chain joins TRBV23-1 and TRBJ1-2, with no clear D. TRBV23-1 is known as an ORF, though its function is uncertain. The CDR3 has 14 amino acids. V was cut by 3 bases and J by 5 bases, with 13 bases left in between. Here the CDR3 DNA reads TGCGCCAGCAGTCAGTCGGAGGGTAGGTATGGCTACACCTTC. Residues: CASSQSEGRYGYTF.

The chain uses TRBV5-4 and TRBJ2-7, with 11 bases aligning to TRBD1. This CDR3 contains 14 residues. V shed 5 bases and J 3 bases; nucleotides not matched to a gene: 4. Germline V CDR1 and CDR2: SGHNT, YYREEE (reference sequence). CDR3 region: CASSPGTGGYEQYF. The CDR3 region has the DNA TGTGCCAGCAGTCCCGGGACAGGGGGCTACGAGCAGTACTTC.

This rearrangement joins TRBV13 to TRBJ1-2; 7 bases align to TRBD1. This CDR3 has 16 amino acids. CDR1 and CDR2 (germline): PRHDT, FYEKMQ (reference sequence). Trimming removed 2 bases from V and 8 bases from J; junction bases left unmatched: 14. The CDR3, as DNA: TGTGCCAGCAGCTTAAGGGTCGGACAGGACCCTTACGGCTACACCTTC. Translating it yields CASSLRVGQDPYGYTF.